The 5 T cell receptor beta chains below were found in one sample sequenced in a study of shared clonotypes between healthy human individuals. Sequenced by immunoSEQ multiplex PCR; TCRdb stores in-frame clones only, minus some. This sample has fewer than 600,000 clones; around 78% occur once, and the top ten carry approximately 12%. What was sequenced was PBMCs. Source of these receptors: a woman between 35 and 50 years old in good health. Some clones in this sample may be carry-over from other donors' samples.

The rearrangement uses TRBV11-2 and TRBJ2-5; TRBD2 agrees at 15 bases. The CDR3 has 15 residues. In germline, CDR1 is SGHAT, CDR2 FQNNGV. Losses at the gene ends were 5 bases for V and 5 bases for J; bases not matched to a gene: 3. The CDR3 protein is CASSAGTSGRETQYF. CDR3 bases: TGTGCCAGCAGCGCGGGGACTAGCGGGAGGGAGACCCAGTACTTC. The full variable domain, completed using reference TRBV11-2 and TRBJ2-5, is EAGVAQSPRYKIIEKRQSVAFWCNPISGHATLYWYQQILGQGPKLLIQFQNNGVVDDSQLPKDRFSAERLKGVDSTLKIQPAKLEDSAVYLCASSAGTSGRETQYFGPGTRLLVL.

The CDR3 here is CASSPTGDNEKLFF. CDR3 DNA: TGTGCCAGCAGCCCGACAGGGGACAATGAAAAACTGTTTTTT. The chain recombines TRBV6-5 with TRBJ1-4; 8 bases fit TRBD1. Germline V CDR1 and CDR2: MNHEY, SVGAGI. Trimming took 6 bases from V and 5 from J; bases not matched to a gene: 5. The CDR3 sequence is 14 residues long.

This chain uses TRBV19 with TRBJ2-4; unclear D gene. Germline lookup yields CDR1 LNHDA and CDR2 SQIVND (reference sequence). Trimming left V 1 base short and J 8 bases short, with 21 bases between. The CDR3 is made up of 17 amino acids. The CDR3 DNA follows: TGTGCCAGTAGTATAGGAGGTCTCTTAGGCCCGGTGGACATTCAGTACTTC. This gives the protein CASSIGGLLGPVDIQYF.

The chain employs TRBV5-5 and TRBJ2-5; D unclear. The CDR3 spans 13 residues. Germline V gene lookup returns CDR1 SGHKS and CDR2 YYEKEE (reference sequence). V was cut by 0 bases and J by 5 bases, with 8 bases left in between. The CDR3 sequence: CASSLAPDETQYF. The CDR3 bases are TGTGCCAGCAGCTTGGCCCCAGACGAGACCCAGTACTTC.

This chain joins TRBV7-2 and TRBJ2-7; 7 nucleotides match TRBD1. Germline V lookup: CDR1 SGHTA, CDR2 FQGNSA. The CDR3 sequence is 13 residues long. With 5 bases clipped from V and 7 bases from J, the junction kept 8 bases outside the gene matches. The CDR3 spells CASSSGQEREQYF. CDR3 nucleotide sequence: TGTGCCAGCAGCAGCGGACAGGAACGGGAGCAGTACTTC.